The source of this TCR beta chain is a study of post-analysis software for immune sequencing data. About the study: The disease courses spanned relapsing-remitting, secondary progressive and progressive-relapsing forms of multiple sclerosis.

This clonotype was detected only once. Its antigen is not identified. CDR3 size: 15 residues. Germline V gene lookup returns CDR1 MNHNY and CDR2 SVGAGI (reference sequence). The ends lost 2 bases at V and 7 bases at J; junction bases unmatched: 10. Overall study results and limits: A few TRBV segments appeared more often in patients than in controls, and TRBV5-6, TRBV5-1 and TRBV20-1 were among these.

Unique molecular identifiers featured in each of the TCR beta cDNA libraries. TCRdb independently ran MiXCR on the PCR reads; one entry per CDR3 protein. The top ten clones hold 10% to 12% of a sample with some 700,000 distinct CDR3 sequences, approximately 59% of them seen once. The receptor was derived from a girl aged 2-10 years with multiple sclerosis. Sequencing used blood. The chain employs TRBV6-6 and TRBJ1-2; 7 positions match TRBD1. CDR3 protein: CASSYLRLGGSGYTF. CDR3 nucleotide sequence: TGTGCCAGCAGTTACCTGCGTTTAGGGGGCAGTGGCTACACCTTC.